This T cell receptor beta chain is from a study of blood T cell repertoires in COVID-19. Study summary: COVID-19 samples, acute and convalescent, were from the United States, Italy and Spain. PBMCs, B-cell-depleted T cells, or T cells provided the cDNA or gDNA that made up the material.

The CDR3 runs 16 residues. Germline-derived CDR1 and CDR2 are SGHVS and FQNEAQ. Losses at the gene ends were 1 base for V and 0 bases for J; bases not matched to a gene: 4. One Seattle source followed patients from active infection through their disease course. Produced via immunoSEQ multiplex PCR; TCRdb's table is partial and in-frame only. The data show under 450,000 clones, about 88% seen once. This chain connects TRBV7-8 to TRBJ2-7; 9 nucleotides match TRBD2. Sequencing was performed on peripheral blood. This sequence was found in a woman in her forties with COVID-19, enrolled during active disease. The DNA for the CDR3 is TGTGCCAGCAGCTTAGGAGCGGGGGGCCTCTCCTACGAGCAGTACTTC. The encoded protein is CASSLGAGGLSYEQYF.